One sample yielded the 14 T cell receptor beta chains listed below, sequenced in a study of shared clonotypes between healthy human individuals. Naive-designated CD8 cells lacked CD45RO, were positively enriched for CCR7, and omitted terminally differentiated effector memory CD45RA+ cells. TCRdb's copy holds only in-frame clones and misses some; the assay was immunoSEQ multiplex PCR. The table lists about 2,200,000 clones, roughly 91% of them singletons. Sample: naive CD8+ T cells from PBMCs. These receptors were obtained from a man younger than 35 in good health. Some clones in this sample may be carry-over from other donors' samples.

This chain links TRBV5-1 with TRBJ2-2; D tentatively reads TRBD1 or TRBD2 (5 bases each). From germline, CDR1 is SGHRS and CDR2 YFSETQ. The CDR3 totals 16 residues. V was shortened by 6 bases and J by 2 bases, with 17 bases between the two germline ends. The CDR3 loop reads CASTGVGTTNTGELFF. The DNA of the CDR3 is TGCGCCAGCACCGGGGTGGGGACCACAAACACCGGGGAGCTGTTTTTT.

This clone came up once. Within the sample, other DNA sequences also encode this same CDR3. The chain carries TRBV27 and TRBJ2-7; D tentatively fits TRBD1 or TRBD2 (5 bases each). V dropped 3 bases and J dropped 0 bases, with 9 bases sitting between them. Germline V gene data show CDR1 as MNHEY and CDR2 as SMNVEV (reference sequence). This CDR3 contains 14 residues. The CDR3 DNA is TGTGCCAGCAGTTTCGGGGCCAGCTCCTACGAGCAGTACTTC. This codes for CASSFGASSYEQYF.

The CDR3 reads CASSPSRPPSYEQYF. The DNA of the CDR3 is TGTGCCAGCAGCCCCTCGCGACCTCCTTCCTACGAGCAGTACTTC. The V and J genes are TRBV27 and TRBJ2-7; no reliable D call. The CDR3 consists of 15 residues. Per the germline V gene, CDR1 is MNHEY and CDR2 is SMNVEV (reference sequence). V dropped 6 bases and J dropped 1 base, with 16 bases sitting between them.

A single count supports this clone. The chain links TRBV7-9 to TRBJ2-7, with 9 positions matching TRBD1. V was pared by 4 bases and J by 3 bases, with 7 bases of the junction left unmatched. This CDR3 region has 15 residues. In germline, CDR1 is SEHNR, CDR2 FQNEAQ (reference sequence). CDR3: CASSSPGQGNYEQYF. Written as DNA, the CDR3 is TGTGCCAGCAGCTCTCCGGGACAGGGTAACTACGAGCAGTACTTC.

About this clone itself: Other nucleotide sequences in the sample specify the same CDR3. The rearrangement joins TRBV12-5 to TRBJ1-1; D ambiguous. The V gene lost 6 bases and the J gene lost 4 bases, with 6 bases spanning the gap. The CDR3 length is 11 residues. Germline loops: CDR1 LGHNT, CDR2 FRNRAP. Here the CDR3 reads CASGGGTEAFF. DNA for the CDR3: TGTGCTAGTGGGGGAGGCACTGAAGCTTTCTTT.

This clone was detected only once. The chain recombines TRBV7-2 with TRBJ2-1; 8 nucleotides line up with TRBD2. With V trimmed by 6 bases and J by 10 bases, 11 bases remained unmatched. The CDR3 runs 14 residues. In germline, CDR1 is SGHTA, CDR2 FQGNSA. As DNA, the CDR3 is TGTGCCAGCAGTACCGGGACTAGGGGTTTGGAGCAGTTCTTC. This translates into CASSTGTRGLEQFF.

This chain connects TRBV9 to TRBJ2-7, with D tentatively TRBD2 (6 bases). Germline CDR1 reads SGDLS; CDR2 reads YYNGEE. This CDR3 contains 14 residues. V shed 0 bases and J shed 4 bases, with 11 bases lying between them. Here the CDR3 reads CASSVGLESYEQYF. The CDR3, as DNA: TGTGCCAGCAGCGTAGGACTAGAATCGTACGAGCAGTACTTC.

V usage is TRBV7-9 and J usage is TRBJ2-7, with D tentatively TRBD1 (6 bases). V lost 6 bases and J 9 bases, leaving 21 bases between the germline ends. The CDR3 runs 14 residues. Per the germline V gene, CDR1 is SEHNR and CDR2 is FQNEAQ (reference sequence). CDR3 residues: CASRPPADQGRQYF. In nucleotides, the CDR3 is TGTGCCAGCAGACCGCCCGCGGATCAGGGGAGGCAGTACTTC.

This rearrangement joins TRBV7-2 to TRBJ2-1; D is perhaps TRBD2 (5 bases). The germline CDR1 and CDR2 sequences are SGHTA and FQGNSA. The ends were cut back, 1 base at V and 4 bases at J, with 14 bases in the middle. This CDR3 has 16 residues. DNA for the CDR3: TGTGCCAGCAGCTTAGAGGCGGGCCTCTTTTACAATGAGCAGTTCTTC. Protein product: CASSLEAGLFYNEQFF.

The chain is built from TRBV27 and TRBJ2-1, with D perhaps matching TRBD2 (6 bases). Germline V gene lookup returns CDR1 MNHEY and CDR2 SMNVEV (reference sequence). Trimming took off 2 bases at V and 10 bases at J, with 24 bases between the two ends. The CDR3 consists of 17 residues. CDR3 in DNA: TGTGCCAGCAGTTTAGACCCTCGAGACGGGATGGGGAGGGAGCAGTTCTTC. Protein sequence: CASSLDPRDGMGREQFF.

This rearrangement joins TRBV7-9 to TRBJ2-3, with D perhaps matching TRBD2 (6 bases). The V and J ends lost 5 bases and 2 bases respectively, with 17 bases between them. The CDR3 covers 16 residues. Germline CDR1 reads SEHNR; CDR2 reads FQNEAQ (reference sequence). In DNA form, the CDR3 reads TGTGCCAGCAGCCCCCGGGACGGGAGTTCCACAGATACGCAGTATTTT. It specifies CASSPRDGSSTDTQYF.

This chain connects TRBV27 to TRBJ2-7; 9 bases agree with TRBD1. CDR3 length: 16 amino acids. Germline V gene lookup returns CDR1 MNHEY and CDR2 SMNVEV (reference sequence). With V trimmed by 6 bases and J by 3 bases, 12 bases remained unmatched. The CDR3 nucleotides are TGTGCCAGCAGCAAGAGTGCCGGGACAGGGAACTACGAGCAGTACTTC. Translation: CASSKSAGTGNYEQYF.

This clone was counted once. J is TRBJ2-2 and V is TRBV7-3; no clear D gene. Germline V gene data show CDR1 as SGHTA and CDR2 as FQGTGA. The V end was cut by 10 bases, the J end by 2 bases, with 14 bases between. CDR3 length: 14 residues. The CDR3 DNA reads TGTGCCACCGAGGAGCGCAGAAACACCGGGGAGCTGTTTTTT. Protein: CATEERRNTGELFF.

V gene TRBV19 combines with J gene TRBJ1-2, with a possible D match to TRBD1 (6 bases). V lost 7 bases to trimming and J lost 4 bases, with 13 bases between them. The germline V gene has CDR1 LNHDA and CDR2 SQIVND (reference sequence). The CDR3 loop spans 13 amino acids. Written as DNA, the CDR3 is TGTGCCAGTACCTTAGAGGACAGCTATGGCTACACCTTC. Protein: CASTLEDSYGYTF.